A single sample is the source of the 19 T cell receptor beta chains below, sequenced in a study of cytomegalovirus exposure and HLA in healthy donors. The primer mix had 60 Vbeta and 13 Jbeta primers. Produced via immunoSEQ multiplex PCR; TCRdb's table is partial and in-frame only. The sample lists approximately 200,000 clones, almost 85% occurring once. The sample comprised PBMCs. The origin of the receptors is a boy aged 5 to 17 in good health and CMV-seronegative.

This chain joins TRBV6-1 and TRBJ2-7; D call uncertain. The CDR3 runs 12 residues. CDR1 is MNHNS and CDR2 is SASEGT in the germline V gene. V was pared by 4 bases and J by 0 bases, with 4 bases between. CDR3 in amino acids: CASSAVSYEQYF. The CDR3 DNA sequence: TGTGCCAGCAGTGCCGTCTCCTACGAGCAGTACTTC.

The chain uses TRBV7-6 and TRBJ2-7; possible D gene TRBD1, 5 bases. Between the trimmed V and J ends, which lost 5 bases and 5 bases, there was a span of 22 bases. There are 16 residues in the CDR3. From germline, CDR1 is SGHVS and CDR2 FNYEAQ. The CDR3: CASSLGQSSFHNEQYF. The CDR3 nucleotides are TGTGCCAGCAGCCTGGGGCAGTCCTCCTTCCACAACGAGCAGTACTTC.

CDR3 amino acids: CASRNSGNQPQHF. CDR3 in DNA: TGTGCCAGCAGGAATTCAGGGAATCAGCCCCAGCATTTT. The V and J genes are TRBV28 and TRBJ1-5, with a possible D match to TRBD1 (5 bases). The V gene's germline CDR1 is MDHEN and CDR2 SYDVKM. Trimming stripped 6 bases from V and 4 bases from J, with 10 bases between. CDR3 length equals 13 residues.

This chain joins TRBV19 and TRBJ1-1, with D possibly being TRBD1 (5 bases). The CDR3 extends over 15 amino acids. Germline CDR1 LNHDA, CDR2 SQIVND (reference sequence). Deletions cut 3 bases from V and 3 bases from J, with 14 bases between. For the CDR3, the DNA is TGTGCCAGTAGTATGGAAGGGGTGAGGTACACTGAAGCTTTCTTT. It specifies CASSMEGVRYTEAFF.

This chain joins TRBV5-8 and TRBJ2-1, with 13 bases identical to TRBD2. CDR3 length equals 20 residues. CDR1 SGHTS and CDR2 YDEGEE come from the germline V gene. With 5 bases clipped from V and 0 bases from J, the junction kept 14 bases outside the gene matches. The CDR3 bases are TGTGCCAGCAGACCTAAGACTAGCGGGGGGCCATACAGCTCCTACAATGAGCAGTTCTTC. This sequence encodes CASRPKTSGGPYSSYNEQFF. Full variable domain (rest looked up from reference TRBV5-8 and TRBJ2-1): EAGVTQSPTHLIKTRGQQATLRCSPISGHTSVYWYQQALGLGLQFLLWYDEGEERNRGNFPPRFSGRQFPNYSSELNVNALELEDSALYLCASRPKTSGGPYSSYNEQFFGPGTRLTVL.

In this sample, this clone turned up a few times. The same CDR3 arises from other DNA sequences in this sample as well. The gene calls are TRBV27 and TRBJ2-1; the match to TRBD2 covers 8 bases. The CDR3 length is 14 residues. The germline CDR1 and CDR2 sequences are MNHEY and SMNVEV (reference sequence). Trimming took 8 bases from V and 0 from J; bases not matched to a gene: 3. CDR3 sequence: CASRGGSSYNEQFF. The CDR3 nucleotides are TGTGCCAGCCGGGGGGGGAGCTCCTACAATGAGCAGTTCTTC.

The genes are TRBV2 and TRBJ2-1, with D possibly matching TRBD2 (5 bases). There are 17 residues in the CDR3. The V gene's germline CDR1 is SNHLY and CDR2 FYNNEI. Trimming removed 1 base from V and 10 bases from J, with 23 bases in between. CDR3: CASSEGPRVAGRIEQFF. CDR3 DNA sequence: TGTGCCAGCAGTGAAGGCCCCCGGGTGGCGGGTCGAATCGAGCAGTTCTTC.

The rearrangement uses TRBV30 and TRBJ2-6, with D possibly matching TRBD1 (6 bases). Trimming left V 5 bases short and J 0 bases short, with 8 bases between. This CDR3 region has 14 residues. Looked up from germline, CDR1 is GTSNPN and CDR2 is SVGIG (reference sequence). CDR3 coding DNA: TGTGCCTGGGACAGGAGCTCTGGGGCCAACGTCCTGACTTTC. Translation gives CAWDRSSGANVLTF. The full variable domain, its missing parts supplied by reference TRBV30 and TRBJ2-6, is SQTIHQWPATLVQPVGSPLSLECTVEGTSNPNLYWYRQAAGRGLQLLFYSVGIGQISSEVPQNLSASRPQDRQFILSSKKLLLSDSGFYLCAWDRSSGANVLTFGAGSRLTVL.

The gene calls are TRBV15 and TRBJ1-3, with D uncertain. CDR1 LNHNV and CDR2 YYDKDF come from the germline V gene (reference sequence). The length of the CDR3 is 17 residues. V shed 0 bases and J shed 0 bases, with 12 bases lying between them. CDR3 loop: CATSRDGRVSSGNTIYF. In DNA form, the CDR3 reads TGTGCCACCAGCAGAGATGGGCGAGTGTCCTCTGGAAACACCATATATTTT.

The chain links TRBV6-1 to TRBJ2-2; 8 nucleotides agree with TRBD1. This CDR3 spans 13 amino acids. From germline, CDR1 is MNHNS and CDR2 SASEGT. V shed 6 bases and J 6 bases; nucleotides not matched to a gene: 3. This CDR3 reads CASRGTGPGELFF. Written as DNA, the CDR3 is TGTGCCAGCAGGGGGACAGGTCCCGGGGAGCTGTTTTTT.

The rearrangement joins TRBV28 to TRBJ1-5; D remains unclear. Germline V lookup: CDR1 MDHEN, CDR2 SYDVKM. The V gene lost 2 bases and the J gene lost 6 bases, with 11 bases spanning the gap. This CDR3 region has 14 residues. As DNA, the CDR3 is TGTGCCAGCAGTTTAGAAGCGGTCAGTCAGCCCCAGCATTTT. It specifies CASSLEAVSQPQHF.

The chain combines TRBV9 with TRBJ2-7; tentatively, D is TRBD2 (6 bases). CDR1 is SGDLS, CDR2 YYNGEE, per germline. This CDR3 has 17 residues. V was shortened by 2 bases and J by 3 bases, with 21 bases between the two germline ends. DNA for the CDR3: TGTGCCAGCAGCGTTGCCTCTTCCGGGACTGGGAACTACGAGCAGTACTTC. It encodes CASSVASSGTGNYEQYF.

The chain carries TRBV15 and TRBJ1-6; TRBD1 aligns across 7 bases. V shed 0 bases, J shed 14 bases, and the junction held 10 bases outside the gene matches. Per the germline V gene, CDR1 is LNHNV and CDR2 is YYDKDF (reference sequence). The CDR3 is 15 residues long. The CDR3, as DNA: TGTGCCACCAGCAGAGACGACAGGGAGGTAATCACCCTCCACTTT. Its protein product is CATSRDDREVITLHF. The whole variable domain, filled in from reference TRBV15 and TRBJ1-6, reads DAMVIQNPRYQVTQFGKPVTLSCSQTLNHNVMYWYQQKSSQAPKLLFHYYDKDFNNEADTPDNFQSRRPNTSFCFLDIRSPGLGDTAMYLCATSRDDREVITLHFGNGTRLTVT.

This clone was observed a handful of times. This chain connects TRBV6-4 to TRBJ2-1, with 9 positions matching TRBD2. Germline loops: CDR1 MRHNA, CDR2 SNTAGT. J was trimmed by 5 bases and V by 5 bases; bases with no gene match: 7. There are 15 residues in the CDR3. CDR3 nucleotide sequence: TGTGCCAGCAGTCTGCTGGCGGGGGGGGACAATGAGCAGTTCTTC. Translating it yields CASSLLAGGDNEQFF.

This sequence joins TRBV19 and TRBJ1-4; TRBD1 matches 7 bases. With V trimmed by 3 bases and J by 8 bases, 9 bases remained unmatched. Germline V gene sequence: CDR1 LNHDA, CDR2 SQIVND (reference sequence). The CDR3 spans 15 residues. The CDR3 nucleotides read TGTGCCAGTAGTATTGAGGGACAGTGGAACGAAAAACTGTTTTTT. Its translation is CASSIEGQWNEKLFF.

This clone was observed a single time. This sequence joins TRBV28 and TRBJ1-5, with no clear D. With 0 bases removed from V and 6 bases from J, the gap between germline ends came to 18 bases. The CDR3 spans 17 residues. CDR1 and CDR2 from the germline V gene are MDHEN and SYDVKM. The CDR3 protein is CASSLCPGGYQLQPQHF. The CDR3 DNA follows: TGTGCCAGCAGTTTATGTCCCGGCGGGTATCAGCTTCAGCCCCAGCATTTT.

V gene TRBV5-1 combines with J gene TRBJ1-4; no definite D call. CDR1 is SGHRS, CDR2 YFSETQ, per germline. V lost 0 bases and J lost 0, with 9 bases in between. This CDR3 has 16 residues. CDR3: CASSLGSFTTNEKLFF. The CDR3 coding sequence is TGCGCCAGCAGCTTGGGTAGTTTTACAACTAATGAAAAACTGTTTTTT.

V usage is TRBV7-3 and J usage is TRBJ2-3; 9 bases fit TRBD1. CDR1 is SGHTA and CDR2 is FQGTGA in the germline V gene. V trimming: 5 bases; J trimming: 4 bases; junction bases outside the gene matches: 10. The CDR3 is made up of 16 amino acids. CDR3 region: CASSRDRVRGPDTQYF. The DNA of the CDR3 is TGTGCCAGCAGCCGGGACAGGGTAAGGGGGCCAGATACGCAGTATTTT.

V gene TRBV4-3 combines with J gene TRBJ1-5; the D is unclear. The V gene lost 0 bases and the J gene lost 6 bases, with 15 bases spanning the gap. Germline assignment: CDR1 LGHNA and CDR2 YSLEER. This CDR3 region has 16 residues. The CDR3 sequence: CASSQDRGIPGQPQHF. CDR3 coding DNA: TGCGCCAGCAGCCAAGACCGGGGTATCCCGGGTCAGCCCCAGCATTTT.